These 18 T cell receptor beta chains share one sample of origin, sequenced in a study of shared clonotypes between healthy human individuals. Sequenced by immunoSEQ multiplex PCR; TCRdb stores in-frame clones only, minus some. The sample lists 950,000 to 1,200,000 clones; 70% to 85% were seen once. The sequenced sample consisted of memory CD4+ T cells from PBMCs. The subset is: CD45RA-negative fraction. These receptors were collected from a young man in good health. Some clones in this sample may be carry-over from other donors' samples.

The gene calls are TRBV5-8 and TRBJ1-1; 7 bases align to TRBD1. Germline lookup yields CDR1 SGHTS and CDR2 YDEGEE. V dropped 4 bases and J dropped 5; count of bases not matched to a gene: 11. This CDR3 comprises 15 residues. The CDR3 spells CASSLQDRRGTEAFF. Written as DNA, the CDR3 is TGTGCCAGCAGCCTACAGGACAGGCGGGGGACTGAAGCTTTCTTT.

The CDR3 DNA follows: TGTGCCAGCAGCTTACGGGCAGGGACGCCTTTTGAAGCTTTCTTT. Translating gives CASSLRAGTPFEAFF. This chain uses TRBV7-8 with TRBJ1-1; possible D gene TRBD1, 5 bases. The CDR3 extends over 15 amino acids. Germline values: CDR1 SGHVS, CDR2 FQNEAQ. The germline V and J ends were trimmed by 2 bases and 7 bases, with 17 bases remaining between them.

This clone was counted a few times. In DNA form, the CDR3 reads TGTGCCAGCAGCACCTGGACCGGTATCACTGAAGCTTTCTTT. It encodes CASSTWTGITEAFF. The chain has TRBV7-2 and TRBJ1-1; D call uncertain. The CDR3 length is 14 residues. Trimming left V 5 bases short and J 4 bases short, with 14 bases between. Germline V lookup: CDR1 SGHTA, CDR2 FQGNSA.

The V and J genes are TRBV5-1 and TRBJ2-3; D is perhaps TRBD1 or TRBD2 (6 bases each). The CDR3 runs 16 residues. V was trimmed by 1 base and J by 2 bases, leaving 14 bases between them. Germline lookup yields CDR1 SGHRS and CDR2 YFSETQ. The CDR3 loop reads CASSLIRGAYTDTQYF. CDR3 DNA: TGCGCCAGCAGCTTGATTAGGGGGGCTTACACAGATACGCAGTATTTT. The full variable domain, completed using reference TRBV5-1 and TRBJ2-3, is KAGVTQTPRYLIKTRGQQVTLSCSPISGHRSVSWYQQTPGQGLQFLFEYFSETQRNKGNFPGRFSGRQFSNSRSEMNVSTLELGDSALYLCASSLIRGAYTDTQYFGPGTRLTVL.

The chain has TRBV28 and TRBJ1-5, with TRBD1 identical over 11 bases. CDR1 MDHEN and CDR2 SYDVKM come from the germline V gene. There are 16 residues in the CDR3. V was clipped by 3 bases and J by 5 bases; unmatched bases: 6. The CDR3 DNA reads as TGTGCCAGCAGTTTGGGGGACAGGGGGGTCGATCAGCCCCAGCATTTT. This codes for CASSLGDRGVDQPQHF.

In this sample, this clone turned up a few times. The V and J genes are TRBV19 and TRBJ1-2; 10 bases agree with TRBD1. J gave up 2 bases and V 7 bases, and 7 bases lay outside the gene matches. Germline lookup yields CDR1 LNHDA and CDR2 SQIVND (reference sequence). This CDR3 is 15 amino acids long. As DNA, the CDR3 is TGTGCCAGTACCGCCGGGACAGGGGTGAACTATGGCTACACCTTC. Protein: CASTAGTGVNYGYTF.

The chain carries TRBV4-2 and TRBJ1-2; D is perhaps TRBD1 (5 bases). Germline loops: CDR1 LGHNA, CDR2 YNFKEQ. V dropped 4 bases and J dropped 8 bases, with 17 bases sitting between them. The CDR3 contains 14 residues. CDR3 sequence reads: CASSPLGGVRGYTF. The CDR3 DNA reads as TGTGCCAGCAGCCCACTCGGGGGGGTGCGAGGCTACACCTTC.

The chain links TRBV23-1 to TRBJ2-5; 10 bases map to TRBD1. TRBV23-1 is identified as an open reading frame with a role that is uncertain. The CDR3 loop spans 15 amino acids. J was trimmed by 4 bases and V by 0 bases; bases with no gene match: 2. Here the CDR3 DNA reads TGCGCCAGCAGTCAATCCCGGGACAGGGGAGAGACCCAGTACTTC. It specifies CASSQSRDRGETQYF.

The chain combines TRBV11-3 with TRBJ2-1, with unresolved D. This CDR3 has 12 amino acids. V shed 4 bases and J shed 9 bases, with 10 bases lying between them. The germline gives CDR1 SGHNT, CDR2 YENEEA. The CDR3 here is CASSYLEGEQFF. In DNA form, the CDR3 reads TGTGCCAGCAGCTACCTTGAAGGTGAGCAGTTCTTC.

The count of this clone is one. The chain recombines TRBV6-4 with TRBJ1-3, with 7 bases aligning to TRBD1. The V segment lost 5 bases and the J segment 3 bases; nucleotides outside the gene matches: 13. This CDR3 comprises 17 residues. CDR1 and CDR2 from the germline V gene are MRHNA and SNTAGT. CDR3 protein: CASSTNYRGGSGNTIYF. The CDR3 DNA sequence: TGTGCCAGCAGTACAAACTACAGGGGCGGTAGTGGAAACACCATATATTTT.

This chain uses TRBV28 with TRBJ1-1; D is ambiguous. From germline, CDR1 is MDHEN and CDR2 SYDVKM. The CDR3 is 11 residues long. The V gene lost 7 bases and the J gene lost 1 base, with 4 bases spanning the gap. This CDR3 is CASNGNTEAFF. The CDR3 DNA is TGTGCCAGCAATGGGAACACTGAAGCTTTCTTT.

The CDR3 region has the DNA TGTGCCAGCATTGGGGAGCGCCAAGAGACCCAGTACTTC. Translating gives CASIGERQETQYF. This chain connects TRBV27 to TRBJ2-5; D may be TRBD2 (5 bases). CDR1 MNHEY and CDR2 SMNVEV come from the germline V gene (reference sequence). CDR3 size: 13 residues. The V gene lost 7 bases and the J gene lost 1 base, with 10 bases spanning the gap.

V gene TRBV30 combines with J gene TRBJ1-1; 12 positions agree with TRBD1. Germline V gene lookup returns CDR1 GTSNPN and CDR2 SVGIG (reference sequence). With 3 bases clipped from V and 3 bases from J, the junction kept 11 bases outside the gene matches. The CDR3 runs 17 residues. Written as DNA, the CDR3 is TGTGCCTGGAGAACCCGGGACAGGGGGCGCGGGGACACTGAAGCTTTCTTT. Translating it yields CAWRTRDRGRGDTEAFF.

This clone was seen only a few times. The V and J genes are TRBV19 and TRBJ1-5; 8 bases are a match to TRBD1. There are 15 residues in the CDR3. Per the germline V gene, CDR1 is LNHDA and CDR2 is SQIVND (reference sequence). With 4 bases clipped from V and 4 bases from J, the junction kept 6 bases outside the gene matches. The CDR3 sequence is CASSTTGTGNQPQHF. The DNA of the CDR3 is TGTGCCAGTAGTACAACCGGGACAGGTAATCAGCCCCAGCATTTT.

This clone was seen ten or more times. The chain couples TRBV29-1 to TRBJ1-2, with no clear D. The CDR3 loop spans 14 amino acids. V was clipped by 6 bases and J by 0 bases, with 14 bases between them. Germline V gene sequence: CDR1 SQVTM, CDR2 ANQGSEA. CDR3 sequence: CSVISRFPNYGYTF. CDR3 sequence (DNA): TGCAGCGTAATCTCCAGGTTTCCTAACTATGGCTACACCTTC.

The CDR3 nucleotides read TGTGCCAGCAGCACCCGGACGGGGAGCTACGAGCAGTACTTC. Protein sequence: CASSTRTGSYEQYF. The genes are TRBV5-6 and TRBJ2-7, with a tentative D call TRBD2 (5 bases). In germline, CDR1 is SGHDT, CDR2 YYEEEE. Trimming shortened V by 4 bases and J by 3 bases, and 14 bases separated the two germline ends. The CDR3 has 14 residues.

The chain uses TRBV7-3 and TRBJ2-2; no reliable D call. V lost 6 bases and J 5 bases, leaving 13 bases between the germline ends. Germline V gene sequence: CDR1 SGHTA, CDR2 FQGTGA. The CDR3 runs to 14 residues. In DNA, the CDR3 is TGTGCCAGCAGGACCGCGACGGGTACCGGGGAGCTGTTTTTT. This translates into CASRTATGTGELFF.

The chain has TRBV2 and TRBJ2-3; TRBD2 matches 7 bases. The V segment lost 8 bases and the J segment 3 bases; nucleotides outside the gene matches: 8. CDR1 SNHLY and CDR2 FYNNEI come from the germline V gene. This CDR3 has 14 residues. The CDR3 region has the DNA TGTGCCAGCGGCTTGGAGCGGGAAACAGATACGCAGTATTTT. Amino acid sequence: CASGLERETDTQYF.